This T cell receptor (beta chain) is from a study of response to subunit inactivated influenza vaccine. In its sample, this clonotype was seen a few times. Its antigen remains unknown. Overall study findings and caveats: Few additional T cells are recruited per seasonal influenza vaccination, authors suggested.

TCRdb ran MiXCR on the RT-PCR reads and lists one entry per CDR3 protein. Of 490,000 or so distinct CDR3 sequences in the sample, around 8% were seen once. The CDR3 contains 16 residues. Trimming left V 0 bases short and J 3 bases short, with 11 bases between. Germline assignment: CDR1 LGHNA and CDR2 YNFKEQ. This chain uses TRBV4-2 with TRBJ2-2, with D possibly being TRBD1 or TRBD2 (5 bases each). Sequenced here: PBMCs from blood, sampled roughly 24 months after vaccination. This TCR was sampled from a man between 50 and 70 years old who received an inactivated influenza vaccine. CDR3 amino acids: CASSQEEGLYTGELFF. In DNA form, the CDR3 reads TGTGCCAGCAGCCAAGAAGAGGGGTTATACACCGGGGAGCTGTTTTTT.